The 16 T cell receptor beta chains reported below all come from one sample, sequenced in a study of T cell responses to AZD1222 COVID-19 vaccine. Assay: immunoSEQ multiplex PCR; the TCRdb copy retains only in-frame clones and omits some. The sample consists of tens of thousands of clones, 65% to 85% of them appearing once. Sequencing was performed on peripheral blood, taken on day 0 of AZD1222 vaccination. These receptor sequences come from an adult in good health.

V is TRBV19 and J is TRBJ2-1; tentatively, D is TRBD1 (6 bases). Germline CDR1 reads LNHDA; CDR2 reads SQIVND (reference sequence). Trimming took 6 bases from V and 9 from J, leaving 15 bases between them. The CDR3 loop spans 13 amino acids. The DNA for the CDR3 is TGTGCCAGTAGAAGACTGGGGGCAGGTGAGCAGTTCTTC. It encodes CASRRLGAGEQFF.

CDR3 region: CASRRREGEAFF. For the CDR3, the DNA is TGTGCCAGCAGACGGAGGGAAGGGGAGGCTTTCTTT. This chain uses TRBV12-3 or TRBV12-4 with TRBJ1-1, with D possibly TRBD1 on 5 matching bases. V lost 6 bases to trimming and J lost 11 bases, with 16 bases between them. The CDR3 sequence is 12 residues long.

This clone was observed a few times. The J gene is TRBJ1-1, the V gene TRBV3-1 (or the pseudogene TRBV3-2); D is ambiguous. V lost 0 bases and J 5 bases, leaving 7 bases between the germline ends. The CDR3 covers 13 residues. Germline loops: CDR1 LGHDT, CDR2 YNNKEL (reference sequence). In DNA, the CDR3 is TGTGCCAGCAGCCAAGATTGGGGAACTGAAGCTTTCTTT. Translation gives CASSQDWGTEAFF.

The V call is TRBV6-5, the J call TRBJ1-6, with 7 bases identical to TRBD1. V trimming: 8 bases; J trimming: 6 bases; junction bases outside the gene matches: 10. The CDR3 is made up of 15 amino acids. Germline CDR1 MNHEY, CDR2 SVGAGI. The CDR3 here is CASHPDGTANSPLHF. The DNA of the CDR3 is TGTGCCAGCCACCCCGACGGGACAGCTAATTCACCCCTCCACTTT.

The V gene is TRBV19, the J gene TRBJ2-1; D may correspond to TRBD1 or TRBD2 (5 bases each). The CDR3 is 16 amino acids. Germline V lookup: CDR1 LNHDA, CDR2 SQIVND (reference sequence). The V and J ends lost 1 base and 0 bases respectively, with 10 bases between them. The CDR3, as DNA: TGTGCCAGTAGTATAGTTGGGGGTAGCTCCTACAATGAGCAGTTCTTC. Translation: CASSIVGGSSYNEQFF.

The rearrangement uses TRBV19 and TRBJ1-2; D not certain. The germline V gene encodes CDR1 LNHDA and CDR2 SQIVND (reference sequence). The CDR3 extends over 12 amino acids. V was shortened by 7 bases and J by 2 bases, with 8 bases between the two germline ends. CDR3 nucleotides: TGTGCCAGTACCGTGAAAAACTATGGCTACACCTTC. Encoded protein: CASTVKNYGYTF.

The chain combines TRBV6-5 with TRBJ1-2; the match to TRBD1 covers 8 bases. The germline V gene has CDR1 MNHEY and CDR2 SVGAGI. This CDR3 is 14 amino acids long. With 6 bases clipped from V and 8 bases from J, the junction kept 11 bases outside the gene matches. CDR3 residues: CASRRTGRLRGYTF. CDR3 DNA: TGTGCCAGCAGACGGACAGGGAGGTTACGGGGCTACACCTTC.

CDR3 sequence (DNA): TGTGCCAGCAGCTTGGGGTTGGCAGGGTCGGAAAAACTGTTTTTT. This encodes CASSLGLAGSEKLFF. V is TRBV5-5 and J is TRBJ1-4, with a possible D match to TRBD1 (5 bases). V was trimmed by 0 bases and J by 8 bases, leaving 14 bases between them. This CDR3 has 15 residues. Germline values: CDR1 SGHKS, CDR2 YYEKEE (reference sequence).

This chain uses TRBV5-5 with TRBJ2-1; 8 bases map to TRBD2. The V and J ends lost 0 bases and 2 bases, in that order; junction bases with no gene match: 4. The CDR3 runs 16 residues. Germline V lookup: CDR1 SGHKS, CDR2 YYEKEE (reference sequence). CDR3 coding DNA: TGTGCCAGCAGCTTGGCCGGGGGGGCTACCTACAATGAGCAGTTCTTC. Protein: CASSLAGGATYNEQFF.

The chain combines TRBV19 with TRBJ2-1; D is ambiguous. The CDR3 extends over 16 amino acids. V was cut by 4 bases and J by 0 bases, with 13 bases left in between. In germline, CDR1 is LNHDA, CDR2 SQIVND (reference sequence). The CDR3, as DNA: TGTGCCAGTAGTAATAAGGGTTTGGGCTCCTACAATGAGCAGTTCTTC. Translation gives CASSNKGLGSYNEQFF.

J is TRBJ1-1 and V is TRBV15; D not certain. Germline values: CDR1 LNHNV, CDR2 YYDKDF (reference sequence). The CDR3 covers 14 residues. The V gene lost 1 base and the J gene lost 0 bases, with 6 bases spanning the gap. The CDR3 DNA reads as TGTGCCACCAGCAGAGGTCAGATGAACACTGAAGCTTTCTTT. This encodes CATSRGQMNTEAFF.

The gene calls are TRBV5-1 and TRBJ1-2; 7 bases are shared with TRBD1. The CDR3 has 16 residues. Germline V gene lookup returns CDR1 SGHRS and CDR2 YFSETQ. V lost 2 bases, J lost 8 bases, and 15 bases stayed unmatched. CDR3 coding DNA: TGCGCCAGCAGCTTTCTAGGGGGCGATAACGAGGAGGGCTACACCTTC. Its translation is CASSFLGGDNEEGYTF.

The chain couples TRBV27 to TRBJ1-1, with D hard to call. The germline CDR1 and CDR2 sequences are MNHEY and SMNVEV (reference sequence). There are 14 residues in the CDR3. Between the trimmed V and J ends, which lost 3 bases and 0 bases, there was a span of 8 bases. The CDR3, as DNA: TGTGCCAGCAGTTTTGGCCTTATGAACACTGAAGCTTTCTTT. Translated, it gives CASSFGLMNTEAFF.

This clone has only one observation. The chain employs TRBV30 and TRBJ1-6, with D unclear. Trimming took off 2 bases at V and 10 bases at J, with 21 bases between the two ends. Germline V gene sequence: CDR1 GTSNPN, CDR2 SVGIG (reference sequence). CDR3 length: 16 amino acids. Here the CDR3 reads CAWSSHLPLPGSPLHF. The CDR3 DNA is TGTGCCTGGAGTTCGCACTTACCCTTACCGGGCTCACCCCTCCACTTT. Full variable domain (missing parts from reference TRBV30 and TRBJ1-6): SQTIHQWPATLVQPVGSPLSLECTVEGTSNPNLYWYRQAAGRGLQLLFYSVGIGQISSEVPQNLSASRPQDRQFILSSKKLLLSDSGFYLCAWSSHLPLPGSPLHFGNGTRLTVT.

The CDR3 is CASSLKGDRGLSTEAFF. The CDR3 DNA reads TGTGCCAGTAGTCTCAAAGGGGACAGGGGGCTAAGCACTGAAGCTTTCTTT. The chain combines TRBV19 with TRBJ1-1, with 12 bases lining up with TRBD1. The CDR3 length is 17 residues. CDR1 is LNHDA and CDR2 is SQIVND in the germline V gene (reference sequence). V gave up 5 bases and J gave up 4 bases; unmatched junction bases: 11.

With respect to this clone: Other DNA sequences within the sample encode an identical CDR3. The V and J genes are TRBV19 and TRBJ2-2; D is uncertain. The CDR3 totals 14 residues. Trimming removed 7 bases from V and 0 bases from J, with 9 bases in between. Per germline, CDR1 LNHDA and CDR2 SQIVND (reference sequence). In DNA form, the CDR3 reads TGTGCCAGTACCGGCGGAACGAACACCGGGGAGCTGTTTTTT. Amino acids: CASTGGTNTGELFF.